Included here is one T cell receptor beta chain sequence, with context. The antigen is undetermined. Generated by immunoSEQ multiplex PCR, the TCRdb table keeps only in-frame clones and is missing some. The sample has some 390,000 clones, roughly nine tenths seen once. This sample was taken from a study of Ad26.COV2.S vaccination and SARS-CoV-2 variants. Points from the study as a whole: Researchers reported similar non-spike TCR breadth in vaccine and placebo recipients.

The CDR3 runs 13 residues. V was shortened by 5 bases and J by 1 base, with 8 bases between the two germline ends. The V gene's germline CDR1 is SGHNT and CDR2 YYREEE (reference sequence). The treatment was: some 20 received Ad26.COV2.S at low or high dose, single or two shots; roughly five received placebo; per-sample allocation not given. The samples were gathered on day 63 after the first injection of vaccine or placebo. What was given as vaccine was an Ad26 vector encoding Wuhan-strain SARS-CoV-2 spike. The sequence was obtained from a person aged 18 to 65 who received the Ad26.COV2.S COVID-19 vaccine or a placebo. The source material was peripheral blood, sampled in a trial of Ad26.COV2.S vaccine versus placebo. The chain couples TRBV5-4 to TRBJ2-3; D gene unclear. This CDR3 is CASRTGGTDTQYF. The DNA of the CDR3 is TGTGCCAGCAGGACTGGGGGCACAGATACGCAGTATTTT.